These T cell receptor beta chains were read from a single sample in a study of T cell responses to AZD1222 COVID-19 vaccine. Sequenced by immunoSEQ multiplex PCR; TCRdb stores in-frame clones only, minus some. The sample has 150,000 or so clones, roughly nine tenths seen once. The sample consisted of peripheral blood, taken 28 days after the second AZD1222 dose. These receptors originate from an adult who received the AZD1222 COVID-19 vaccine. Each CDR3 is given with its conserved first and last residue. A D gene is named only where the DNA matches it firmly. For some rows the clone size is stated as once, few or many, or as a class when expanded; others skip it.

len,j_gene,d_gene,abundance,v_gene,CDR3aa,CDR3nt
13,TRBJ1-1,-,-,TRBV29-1,CSAGQLQGWGAFF,TGCAGCGCCGGACAACTACAGGGATGGGGAGCTTTCTTT
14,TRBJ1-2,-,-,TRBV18,CASSPAGLDYGYTF,TGTGCCAGCTCACCAGCAGGGCTTGACTATGGCTACACCTTC
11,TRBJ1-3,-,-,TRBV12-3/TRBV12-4,CASSQGNTIYF,TGTGCCAGCAGCCAGGGGAACACCATATATTTT
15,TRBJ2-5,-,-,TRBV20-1,CSASTLLGNQRTQYF,TGCAGTGCTAGTACCCTCCTTGGCAACCAGAGGACCCAGTACTTC
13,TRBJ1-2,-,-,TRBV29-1,CSAGKGEAYGYTF,TGCAGCGCCGGAAAAGGGGAGGCCTATGGCTACACCTTC
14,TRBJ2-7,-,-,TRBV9,CASSIGPSSYEQYF,TGTGCCAGCAGCATCGGACCCTCCTCCTACGAGCAGTACTTC
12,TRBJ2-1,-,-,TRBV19,CASSMAAGEQFF,TGTGCCAGTAGTATGGCAGCAGGTGAGCAGTTCTTC
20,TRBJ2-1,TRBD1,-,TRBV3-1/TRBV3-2,CASSPTGTGGKGGSYNEQFF,TGTGCCAGCAGCCCGACCGGGACAGGGGGCAAGGGGGGCTCCTACAATGAGCAGTTCTTC
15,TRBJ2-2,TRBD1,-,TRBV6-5,CASSTRTGNTGELFF,TGTGCCAGCAGTACCCGGACAGGGAACACCGGGGAGCTGTTTTTT
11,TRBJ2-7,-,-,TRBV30,CAWSVISEQYF,TGTGCCTGGAGTGTAATAAGCGAGCAGTACTTC
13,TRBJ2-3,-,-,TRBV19,CASSNDWADTQYF,TGTGCCAGTAGTAATGATTGGGCAGATACGCAGTATTTT
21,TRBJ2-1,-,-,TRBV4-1,CASRPGGQGFTSGVNYNEQFF,TGCGCCAGCAGACCCGGGGGACAGGGATTTACTAGCGGGGTTAACTACAATGAGCAGTTCTTC
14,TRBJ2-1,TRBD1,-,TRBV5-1,CASSYVQGANEQFF,TGCGCCAGCAGCTATGTACAGGGGGCTAATGAGCAGTTCTTC
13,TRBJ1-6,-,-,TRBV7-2,CASSLGTNSPLHF,TGTGCCAGCAGCTTAGGAACAAATTCACCCCTCCACTTT
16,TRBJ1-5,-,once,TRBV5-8,CASSLVGGMSNQPQHF,TGTGCCAGCAGCTTGGTAGGGGGTATGAGCAATCAGCCCCAGCATTTT
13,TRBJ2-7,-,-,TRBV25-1,CASSASRDHEQYF,TGTGCCAGCAGTGCATCTAGGGACCACGAGCAGTACTTC
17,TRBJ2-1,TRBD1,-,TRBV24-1,CATSDSSGTDLYNEQFF,TGTGCCACCAGTGACAGTTCCGGGACAGATCTCTACAATGAGCAGTTCTTC
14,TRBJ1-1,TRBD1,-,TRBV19,CASSTTGDNTEAFF,TGTGCCAGTAGTACGACAGGGGATAACACTGAAGCTTTCTTT
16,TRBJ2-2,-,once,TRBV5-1,CASSSHRDSVTGELFF,TGCGCCAGCAGCTCGCACCGGGACTCCGTGACTGGGGAGCTGTTTTTT
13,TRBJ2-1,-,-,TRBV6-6,CASRTGSYNEQFF,TGTGCCAGCAGGACGGGATCCTACAATGAGCAGTTCTTC
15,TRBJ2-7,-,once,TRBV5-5,CASSWRQANSYEQYF,TGTGCCAGCAGCTGGCGACAGGCGAACTCCTACGAGCAGTACTTC
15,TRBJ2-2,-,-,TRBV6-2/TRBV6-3,CASSYSAPGTGELFF,TGTGCCAGCAGTTACTCGGCCCCCGGGACAGGGGAGCTGTTTTTT
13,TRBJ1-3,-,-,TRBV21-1,CASRNHSGNTIYF,TGTGCCAGCAGGAACCACTCTGGAAACACCATATATTTT
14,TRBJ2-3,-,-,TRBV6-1,CASSERGEPDTQYF,TGTGCCAGCAGTGAGCGGGGAGAGCCAGATACGCAGTATTTT
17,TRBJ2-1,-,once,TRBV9,CASSHMRGRATYNEQFF,TGTGCCAGCAGCCATATGAGGGGGAGAGCAACCTACAATGAGCAGTTCTTC
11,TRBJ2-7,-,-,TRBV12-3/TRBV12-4,CASSYSYEQYF,TGTGCCAGCAGTTACTCCTACGAGCAGTACTTC
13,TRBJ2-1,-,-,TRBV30,CAWSSQEYNEQFF,TGTGCCTGGAGTTCACAGGAGTACAATGAGCAGTTCTTC
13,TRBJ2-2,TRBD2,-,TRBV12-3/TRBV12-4,CASSLTSPGELFF,TGTGCCAGCAGTTTGACTAGCCCCGGGGAGCTGTTTTTT
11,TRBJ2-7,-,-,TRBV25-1,CASSVGIEQYF,TGTGCCAGCAGTGTGGGAATCGAGCAGTACTTC
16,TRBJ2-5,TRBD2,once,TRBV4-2,CASSQTGLAGSETQYF,TGTGCCAGCAGCCAAACGGGACTAGCGGGGTCAGAGACCCAGTACTTC
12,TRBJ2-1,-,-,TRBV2,CATHAQGPEQFF,TGTGCCACCCACGCACAGGGCCCTGAGCAGTTCTTC
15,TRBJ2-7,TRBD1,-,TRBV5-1,CASSFTGTGPGEQYF,TGCGCCAGCAGCTTTACCGGGACAGGGCCGGGGGAGCAGTACTTC
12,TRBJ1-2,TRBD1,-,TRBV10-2,CASSDWTGGYTF,TGCGCCAGCAGTGACTGGACAGGGGGCTACACCTTC
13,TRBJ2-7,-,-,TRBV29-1,CSVESDTSYEQYF,TGCAGCGTTGAATCGGACACCAGCTACGAGCAGTACTTC
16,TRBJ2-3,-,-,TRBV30,CAWSGGAFLYRDTQYF,TGTGCCTGGAGTGGGGGGGCCTTTTTGTATAGGGATACGCAGTATTTT
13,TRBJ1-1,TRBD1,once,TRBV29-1,CSVERGLNTEAFF,TGCAGCGTCGAGAGGGGGCTTAACACTGAAGCTTTCTTT
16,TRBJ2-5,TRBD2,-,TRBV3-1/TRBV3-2,CASSHQLAGVRETQYF,TGTGCCAGCAGCCATCAACTAGCGGGAGTTCGGGAGACCCAGTACTTC
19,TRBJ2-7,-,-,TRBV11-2,CASSSKGVLGTSHLYEQYF,TGTGCCAGCAGCTCCAAGGGGGTGTTGGGGACTTCGCACCTCTACGAGCAGTACTTC
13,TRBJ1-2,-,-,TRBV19,CASNDVGPNGYTF,TGTGCCAGTAATGATGTTGGCCCTAATGGCTACACCTTC
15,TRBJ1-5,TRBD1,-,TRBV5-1,CASSSTGGGNQPQHF,TGCGCCAGCAGCTCCACAGGGGGAGGCAATCAGCCCCAGCATTTT
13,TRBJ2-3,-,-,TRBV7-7,CASSLDSTDTQYF,TGTGCCAGCAGCTTAGATAGCACAGATACGCAGTATTTT
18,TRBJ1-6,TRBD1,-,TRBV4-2,CASSVGTAELSYNSPLHF,TGTGCCAGCAGCGTCGGGACAGCTGAGCTTTCCTATAATTCACCCCTCCACTTT
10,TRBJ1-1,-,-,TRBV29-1,CSVGGAEAFF,TGCAGCGTCGGGGGCGCTGAAGCTTTCTTT
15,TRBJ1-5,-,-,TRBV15,CATSTYLGNNQPQHF,TGTGCCACCAGCACCTATTTGGGGAACAATCAGCCCCAGCATTTT
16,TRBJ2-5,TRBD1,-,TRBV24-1,CATSDLRGSLGETQYF,TGTGCCACCAGTGATCTCAGGGGGTCCCTTGGGGAGACCCAGTACTTC
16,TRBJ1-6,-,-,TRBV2,CASSDAGRKVWSPLHF,TGTGCCAGCAGTGACGCGGGGAGAAAGGTGTGGTCACCCCTCCACTTT
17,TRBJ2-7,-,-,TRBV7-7,CASSLGKRDRKFYEQYF,TGTGCCAGCAGCTTGGGTAAGCGGGACAGAAAATTCTACGAGCAGTACTTC
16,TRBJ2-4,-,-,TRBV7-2,CASSLAPASDGNIQYF,TGTGCCAGCAGCTTAGCGCCGGCTAGCGATGGGAACATTCAGTACTTC
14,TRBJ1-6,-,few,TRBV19,CASSRTAYNSPLHF,TGTGCCAGTAGCCGGACAGCCTATAATTCACCCCTCCACTTT
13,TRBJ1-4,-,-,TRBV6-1,CASSEVDNEKLFF,TGTGCCAGCAGTGAAGTAGATAATGAAAAACTGTTTTTT
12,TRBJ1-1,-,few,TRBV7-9,CASSLGGPEAFF,TGTGCCAGCAGCTTAGGAGGGCCTGAAGCTTTCTTT
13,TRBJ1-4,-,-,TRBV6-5,CASSYPTAEKLFF,TGTGCCAGCAGTTACCCCACCGCTGAAAAACTGTTTTTT
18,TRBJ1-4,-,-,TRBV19,CASSRTVDTSATNEKLFF,TGTGCCAGTAGTCGGACAGTTGATACATCTGCAACTAATGAAAAACTGTTTTTT
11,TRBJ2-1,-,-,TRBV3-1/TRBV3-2,CASSQSHEQFF,TGTGCCAGCAGCCAATCCCATGAGCAGTTCTTC
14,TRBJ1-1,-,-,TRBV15,CATSRGPPVSEAFF,TGTGCCACCAGCAGAGGCCCCCCGGTATCTGAAGCTTTCTTT
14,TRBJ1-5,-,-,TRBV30,CAWSVLAANQPQHF,TGTGCCTGGAGTGTACTGGCAGCAAATCAGCCCCAGCATTTT
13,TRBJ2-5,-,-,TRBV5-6,CASSLVGWDAQYF,TGTGCCAGCAGCTTGGTTGGCTGGGACGCCCAGTACTTC
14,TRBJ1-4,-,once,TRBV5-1,CASSLALRGEKLFF,TGCGCCAGCAGCTTAGCTCTGCGAGGCGAAAAACTGTTTTTT
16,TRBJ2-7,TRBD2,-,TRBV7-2,CASSLVASGTYYEQYF,TGTGCCAGCAGCTTAGTGGCTAGCGGGACCTACTACGAGCAGTACTTC
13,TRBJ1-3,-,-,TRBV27,CASWAPTGNTIYF,TGTGCTTCGTGGGCGCCGACTGGAAACACCATATATTTT